This T cell receptor beta chain was obtained from a study of OX40 agonist ivuxolimab in advanced cancers. Study as a whole: The mean age was around 56 years, ranging from about 23 to 79, with around four fifths of participants male.

A note on this clone: Its cognate antigen is unknown.

CDR1 is SGHDT, CDR2 YYEEEE, per germline. V was clipped by 1 base and J by 8 bases, with 12 bases between them. The CDR3 is 14 residues long. Study conclusions and caveats: More expanded clones were seen, on average, in CD8+ T cells than in CD4+. Among patients with partial responses at 0.1-3.0 mg/kg, clonal expansion was among the lowest.

TCRdb keeps only in-frame clones here, not all; method: immunoSEQ multiplex PCR. This table has approximately 49,000 clones, around 85% appearing once. Sequencing was performed on CD4+ or CD8+ T cells sorted from blood, taken in a trial of the OX40 agonist ivuxolimab. The clonotype originates from an adult with an advanced solid tumor such as melanoma, head and neck, liver or kidney cancer. The chain combines TRBV5-6 with TRBJ1-4; D gene unclear. This chain's CDR3 is CASSLTQKWEKLFF. The CDR3 coding sequence is TGTGCCAGCAGCTTGACCCAGAAATGGGAAAAACTGTTTTTT.